This T cell receptor beta chain was obtained from a study of T cell clonality in common variable immunodeficiency. The germline V gene encodes CDR1 SGHTA and CDR2 FQGNSA. The CDR3 runs to 15 residues. Trimming took off 2 bases at V and 5 bases at J, with 16 bases between the two ends. The protocol was immunoSEQ multiplex PCR, while the TCRdb copy is restricted to in-frame clones and leaves out a portion. The sample offers about 74,000 clones and no singletons, the top ten holding around 0.82%. Study observations and caveats: The cause of increased CVID clonality remains unclear without subpopulation sequencing. CVID patient heterogeneity limited repertoire-clinical complication correlations. Shared TCRbeta clones were fewer between CVID subjects than controls.

This clone was seen many times. What it binds is unknown. The CDR3 end falls 3 residues outside the read, so it is completed with the germline J gene. The sequenced material came from peripheral blood mononuclear cells. V gene TRBV7-2 combines with J gene TRBJ2-7, with D possibly TRBD2 on 6 matching bases. This sequence originates from a person aged 18 to 69 in good health. Incomplete CDR3 DNA: TGTGCCAGCAGCTTATCAGTGATGGAGGGGCACGAG. It codes for CASSLSVMEGHE. The complete CDR3 sequence is CASSLSVMEGHEQYF.